This T cell receptor (beta chain) was profiled in a study of OX40 agonist ivuxolimab in advanced cancers. Across the whole study: Three partial responders included one hepatocellular carcinoma patient and two cutaneous melanoma patients. Study-wide results and caveats: Expanded clones tended on average to be more numerous among CD8+ T cells than CD4+. Several nonresponders also turned out to have low normalized T-cell clonal expansion.

Sequencing was performed with immunoSEQ multiplex PCR; in TCRdb, only in-frame clones are kept and a portion is missing. The sample lists some 82,000 clones, 90% to 95% occurring once. The length of the CDR3 is 16 residues. Germline V lookup: CDR1 SEHNR, CDR2 FQNEAQ (reference sequence). The J segment lost 2 bases and the V segment lost 5 bases, leaving 8 bases of the junction unmatched. With respect to this clone: Its antigen is unidentified.

The chain joins TRBV7-9 to TRBJ1-2, with TRBD1 matching 10 bases. The source of this sequence is an adult with an advanced solid tumor such as melanoma, head and neck, liver or kidney cancer. This specimen was CD4+ or CD8+ T cells sorted from blood, taken in a trial of the OX40 agonist ivuxolimab. Written as DNA, the CDR3 is TGTGCCAGCAGCGCGACCGGGACAGGGGTCAACTATGGCTACACCTTC. It is translated as CASSATGTGVNYGYTF.